In its sample, the clone carrying this TCR beta chain was seen a few times. The antigen is not known. This sample was included in a study of post-analysis software for immune sequencing data. CDR1 is SGHDT, CDR2 YYEEEE, per germline. V gave up 4 bases and J gave up 5 bases, with 21 bases separating them. The CDR3 contains 16 residues. Broader study findings: F measure clustering grouped samples strongly by preparation batch. Multiple sclerosis patients showed significantly lower normalized Chao1 diversity than controls did. Controls showed lower frequencies than patients for five TRBV segments, and TRBV5-6, TRBV5-1 and TRBV20-1 were among these.

cDNA libraries for TCR beta contained unique molecular identifiers. Starting from approximately 0.95 to 9.8 million T cells, the study yielded roughly 0.5 million cDNA molecules. TCRdb redid the calling of the PCR reads with MiXCR, one entry per CDR3 protein. Among approximately 570,000 distinct CDR3 sequences listed, about 44% were seen once. The receptor's source is a girl between 10 and 17 years old with multiple sclerosis. Sequencing was performed on blood. The chain links TRBV5-6 to TRBJ2-5; D might be TRBD2 (6 bases). The CDR3 DNA follows: TGTGCCAGCAGCAACCGGGGGTCGGGCTTCGGTGAGACCCAGTACTTC. It codes for CASSNRGSGFGETQYF.